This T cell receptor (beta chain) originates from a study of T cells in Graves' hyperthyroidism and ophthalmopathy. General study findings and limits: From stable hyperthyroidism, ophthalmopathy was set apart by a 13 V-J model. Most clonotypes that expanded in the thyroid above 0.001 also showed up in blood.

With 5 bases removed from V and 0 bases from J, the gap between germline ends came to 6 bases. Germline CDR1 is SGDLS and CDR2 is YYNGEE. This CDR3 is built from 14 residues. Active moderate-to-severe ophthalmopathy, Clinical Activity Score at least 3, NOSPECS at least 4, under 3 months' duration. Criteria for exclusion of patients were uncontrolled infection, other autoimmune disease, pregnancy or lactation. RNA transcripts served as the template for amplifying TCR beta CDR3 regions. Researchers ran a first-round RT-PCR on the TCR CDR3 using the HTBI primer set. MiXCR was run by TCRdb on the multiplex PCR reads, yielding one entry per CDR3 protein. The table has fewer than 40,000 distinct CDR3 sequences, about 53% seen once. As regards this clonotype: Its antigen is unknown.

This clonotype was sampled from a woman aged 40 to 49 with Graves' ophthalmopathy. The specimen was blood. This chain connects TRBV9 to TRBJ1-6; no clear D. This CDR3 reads CASSSDSYNSPLHF. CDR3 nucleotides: TGTGCCAGCAGTTCGGACTCCTATAATTCACCCCTCCACTTT.